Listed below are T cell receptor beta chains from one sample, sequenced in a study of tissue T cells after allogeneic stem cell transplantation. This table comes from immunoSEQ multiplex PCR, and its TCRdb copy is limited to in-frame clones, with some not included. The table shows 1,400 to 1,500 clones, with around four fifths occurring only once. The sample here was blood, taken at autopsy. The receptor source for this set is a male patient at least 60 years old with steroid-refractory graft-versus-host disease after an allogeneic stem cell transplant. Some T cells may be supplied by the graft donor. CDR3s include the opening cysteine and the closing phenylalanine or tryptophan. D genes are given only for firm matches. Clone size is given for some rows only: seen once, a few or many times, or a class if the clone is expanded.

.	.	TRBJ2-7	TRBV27	TGTGCCAGCAGTTTGACAGATTACTCCTACGAGCAGTACTTC	CASSLTDYSYEQYF
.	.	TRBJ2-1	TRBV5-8	TGTGCCAGCGGGCGTCGGGGGCGTTCGGTCAATGAGCAGTTCTTC	CASGRRGRSVNEQFF
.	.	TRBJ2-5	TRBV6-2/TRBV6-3	TGTGCCAGCAGCATTATAGGAGAGACCCAGTACTTC	CASSIIGETQYF
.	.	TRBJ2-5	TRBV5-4	TGTGCCAGCAGCTTGGCGGGGGCGGGGGAGACCCAGTACTTC	CASSLAGAGETQYF
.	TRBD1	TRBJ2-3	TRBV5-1	TGCGCCAGCAGCCCCGGACAGGGTAGGGGAGATACGCAGTATTTT	CASSPGQGRGDTQYF
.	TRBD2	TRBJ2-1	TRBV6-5	TGTGCCAGCAGTTACATTGCGGGGGGGGGCTATGAGCAGTTCTTC	CASSYIAGGGYEQFF
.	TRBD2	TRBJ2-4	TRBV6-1	TGTGCCAGCAGTGAAGAAAGCGGGGGGGCAAACATTCAGTACTTC	CASSEESGGANIQYF
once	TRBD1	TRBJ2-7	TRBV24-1	TGTGCCACCAGTGACCCAACCGGGACAGGGGTTGAGGAACAGTACTTC	CATSDPTGTGVEEQYF
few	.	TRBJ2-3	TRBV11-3	TGTGCCAGCAGCCCGGGCCTCGGTACGCAGTATTTT	CASSPGLGTQYF
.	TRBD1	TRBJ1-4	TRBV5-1	TGCGCCAGCAGCTTGGGGTTGGGTGACAGGGCGCATGCAAAACTGTTTTTT	CASSLGLGDRAHAKLFF
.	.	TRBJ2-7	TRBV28	TGTGCCAGCAGTTTATCTACTGACTGGGTAAGAGGGTACGAGCAGTACTTC	CASSLSTDWVRGYEQYF
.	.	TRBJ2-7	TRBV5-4	TGTGCCAGCAGCTTGAGGCAGGGCTACGAGCAGTACTTC	CASSLRQGYEQYF
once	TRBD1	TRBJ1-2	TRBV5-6	TGTGCCAGCAGCCTACCGGGACAGGGCCGTGGTGGCTACACCTTC	CASSLPGQGRGGYTF
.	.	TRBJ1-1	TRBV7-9	TGTGCCAGCATACGGGACACTGAAGCTTTCTTT	CASIRDTEAFF
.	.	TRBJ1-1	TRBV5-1	TGCGCCAGCAGCCCGACGACAACCCTCACTGAAGCTTTCTTT	CASSPTTTLTEAFF
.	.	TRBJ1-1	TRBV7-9	TGTGCCAGCAGCTTGGACACTGAAGCTTTCTTT	CASSLDTEAFF
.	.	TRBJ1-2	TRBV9	TGTGCCAGCAGTATAACAGGCGGCCCCGGCTATGGCTACACCTTC	CASSITGGPGYGYTF
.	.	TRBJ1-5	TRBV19	TGTGCCAGTAGGACAGTGACGAATCAGCCCCAGCATTTT	CASRTVTNQPQHF
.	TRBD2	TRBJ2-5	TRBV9	TGTGCCAGCAGCGGAGACGGGGCTAGCGGGGGGGTACCCCATGGGACCCAGTACTTC	CASSGDGASGGVPHGTQYF
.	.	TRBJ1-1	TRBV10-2	TGCGCCAGCAGTCAATGGAGTGAAGCTTTCTTT	CASSQWSEAFF
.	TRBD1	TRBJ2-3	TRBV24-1	TGTGCCACCAGTGATTGGACAGGAGGCACAGATACGCAGTATTTT	CATSDWTGGTDTQYF
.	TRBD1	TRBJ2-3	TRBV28	TGTGCCAGCGATACGAGACAGGGGAACACAGATACGCAGTATTTT	CASDTRQGNTDTQYF
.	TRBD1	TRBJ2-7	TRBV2	TGTGCCACCGGGACAGGCCCGTCAGAGCAGTACTTC	CATGTGPSEQYF
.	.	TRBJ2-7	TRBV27	TGTGCCAGCAGTTTCACTTCCGGGATCCCACAGGACGAGCAGTACTTC	CASSFTSGIPQDEQYF
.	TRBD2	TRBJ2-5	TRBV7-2	TGTGCCAGCAGCCCGAGGACTAGCGGTGGAACGGAGACCCAGTACTTC	CASSPRTSGGTETQYF
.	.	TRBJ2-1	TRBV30	TGTGCCTGGTCCCCGATGAGGGGGGAGGATGAGCAGTTCTTC	CAWSPMRGEDEQFF
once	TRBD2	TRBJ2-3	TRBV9	TGTGCCAGCAGCGTCACGGGACTAGAGACAGATACGCAGTATTTT	CASSVTGLETDTQYF
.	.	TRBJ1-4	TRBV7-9	TGTGCCAGCAGCTTTTTCGGGGGCGAGTATGAAAAACTGTTTTTT	CASSFFGGEYEKLFF
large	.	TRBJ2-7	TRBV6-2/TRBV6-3	TGTGCCAGCAGTTACAGCGCCTACGAGCAGTACTTC	CASSYSAYEQYF
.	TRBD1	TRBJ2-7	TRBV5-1	TGCGCCAGCAGCTTGGTGTACAGGGGTGACTACGAGCAGTACTTC	CASSLVYRGDYEQYF
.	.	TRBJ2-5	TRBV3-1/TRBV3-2	TGTGCCAGCAGCCATCCCGGGGCAGTAACCGAGACCCAGTACTTC	CASSHPGAVTETQYF
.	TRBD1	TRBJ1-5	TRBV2	TGTGCCAGTGGGACCGGGACAGCCTTCGAGAGGGATCAGCCCCAGCATTTT	CASGTGTAFERDQPQHF
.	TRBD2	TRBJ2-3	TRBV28	TGTGCCAGCAGTTTAGGGCTAGCGGGTAGCACAGATACGCAGTATTTT	CASSLGLAGSTDTQYF
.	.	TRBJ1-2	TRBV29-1	TGCAGCGTTGAAGCCTTGGGACGGGGGAACTATGGCTACACCTTC	CSVEALGRGNYGYTF
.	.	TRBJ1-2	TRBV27	TGTGCCAGCAGTACTACAGGGTTCAATGGCTACACCTTC	CASSTTGFNGYTF
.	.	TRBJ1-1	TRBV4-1	TGCGCCAGCAGCCCAAACAGGGCCGAAGCTTTCTTT	CASSPNRAEAFF
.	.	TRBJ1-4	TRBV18	TGTGCCAGCTCACGGTCGTCAGGCGAAAAACTGTTTTTT	CASSRSSGEKLFF
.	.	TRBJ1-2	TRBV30	TGTGCCTGGAGTGGGGGATCTTACTATGGCTACACCTTC	CAWSGGSYYGYTF
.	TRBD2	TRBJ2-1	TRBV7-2	TGTGCCAGCAGCTCAAGCGGGGCCGTCAATGAGCAGTTCTTC	CASSSSGAVNEQFF
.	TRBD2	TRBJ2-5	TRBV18	TGTGCCAGCTCACAAGGAGCGGGGGAGGAGACCCAGTACTTC	CASSQGAGEETQYF
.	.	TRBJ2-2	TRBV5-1	TGCGCCAGCAGCCTGCTATTAGTCCCTAGCACCGGGGAGCTGTTTTTT	CASSLLLVPSTGELFF
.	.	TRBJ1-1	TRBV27	TGTGCCAGCAGTAACAGAGACATGAACACTGAAGCTTTCTTT	CASSNRDMNTEAFF
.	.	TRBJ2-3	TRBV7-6	TGTGCCAGCAGCTTAGAAGCTGTCACAGATACGCAGTATTTT	CASSLEAVTDTQYF
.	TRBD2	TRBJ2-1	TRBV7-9	TGTGCCAGCAGCTTAGAAAGCGGGGTATACAATGAGCAGTTCTTC	CASSLESGVYNEQFF
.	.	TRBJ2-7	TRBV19	TGTGCCAGTAGTATCGGGGTTCGGTCCTACGAGCAGTACTTC	CASSIGVRSYEQYF